This T cell receptor beta chain derives from a study of tumor and adjacent non-tumor tissue in lung cancer. Study background: Stage I to III disease affected ten to eleven men and roughly 5 women aged roughly 30 to 80.

This sample's RNA came from whole unsorted tissue. Between August and November 2014, newly diagnosed, chemotherapy-naive lung cancer patients underwent thoracic surgery in China. Study-level results: TCR diversity was significantly greater in tumor than normal lung tissue.

A modified ARM-PCR protocol with three rounds of nested PCR amplified TCRbeta. MiXCR, run by TCRdb on the multiplex PCR reads, gives a single entry per CDR3 protein. The sample contains fewer than 130,000 distinct CDR3 sequences, about 80% of which appear only once. Germline assignment: CDR1 SEHNR and CDR2 FQNEAQ (reference sequence). The CDR3 length is 14 residues. About this clonotype: Its target is not known. A read error may produce the germline difference seen at one junction end.

This clonotype was sampled from a man between 65 and 80 years old with non-small cell lung cancer. The V gene is TRBV7-9, the J gene TRBJ2-7, with TRBD1 as a possible D gene (7 bases). The specimen sequenced was lung tumor tissue. For the CDR3, the DNA is TGTGCTAGCAGCTTAGATCCCAGGGGGGACGAGCGGTACTTC. It specifies CASSLDPRGDERYF.